This T cell receptor beta chain derives from a study of T cell responses to AZD1222 COVID-19 vaccine. General observations from the study: Possibly, clonal diversity was underestimated; donors were largely white British and included more females. Nearly half of spike-specific TCRs reportedly target variant regions that are unmutated in the B.1.351 and B.1.1.7 variants. Spike regions recognized by vaccine-associated CD4 TCRs spanned the protein, led by 160-218 and 743-854.

TCRdb keeps only in-frame clones here, not all; method: immunoSEQ multiplex PCR. The sample records around 260,000 clones, approximately 95% being singletons. This clone appeared a single time. The antigen is not known. The CDR3 length is 14 residues. Between the trimmed V and J ends, which lost 4 bases and 4 bases, there was a span of 11 bases. CDR1 is MNHEY, CDR2 SVGEGT, per germline. The chain recombines TRBV6-2 or TRBV6-3 with TRBJ1-3; D is unresolved. Sequencing used peripheral blood, obtained on day 0 of AZD1222 vaccination. This receptor was taken from an adult in good health. CDR3 nucleotide sequence: TGTGCCAGCAGTTTGAGAGCGAGGGGAAACACCATATATTTT. Its translation: CASSLRARGNTIYF.